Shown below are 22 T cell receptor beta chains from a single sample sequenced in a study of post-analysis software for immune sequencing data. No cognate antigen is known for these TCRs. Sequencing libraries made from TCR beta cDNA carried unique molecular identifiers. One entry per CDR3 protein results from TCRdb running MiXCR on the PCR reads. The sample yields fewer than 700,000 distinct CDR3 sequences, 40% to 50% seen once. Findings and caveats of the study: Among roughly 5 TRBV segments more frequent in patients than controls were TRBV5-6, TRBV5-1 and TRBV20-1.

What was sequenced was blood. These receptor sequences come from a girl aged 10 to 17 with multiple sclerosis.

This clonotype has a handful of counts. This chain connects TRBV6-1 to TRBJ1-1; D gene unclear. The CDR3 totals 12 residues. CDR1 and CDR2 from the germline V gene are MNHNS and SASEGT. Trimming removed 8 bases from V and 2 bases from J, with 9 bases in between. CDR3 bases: TGTGCCAGCCCGATCCCAAACACTGAAGCTTTCTTT. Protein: CASPIPNTEAFF.

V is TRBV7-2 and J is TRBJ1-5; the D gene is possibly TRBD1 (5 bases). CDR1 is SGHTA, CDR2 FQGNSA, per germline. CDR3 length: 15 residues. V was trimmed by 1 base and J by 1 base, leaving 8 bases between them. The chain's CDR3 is CASSLVGVSNQPQHF. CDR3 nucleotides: TGTGCCAGCAGCTTAGTAGGGGTGAGCAATCAGCCCCAGCATTTT.

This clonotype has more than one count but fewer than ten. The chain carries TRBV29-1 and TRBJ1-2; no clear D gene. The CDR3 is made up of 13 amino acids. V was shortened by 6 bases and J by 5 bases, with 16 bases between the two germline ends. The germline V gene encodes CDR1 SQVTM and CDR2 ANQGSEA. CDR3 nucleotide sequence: TGCAGCGTCGACGTATTGGGGAGTTATGGCTACACCTTC. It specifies CSVDVLGSYGYTF.

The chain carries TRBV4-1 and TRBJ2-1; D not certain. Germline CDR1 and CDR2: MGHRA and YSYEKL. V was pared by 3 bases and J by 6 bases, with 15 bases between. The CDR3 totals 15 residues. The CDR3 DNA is TGCGCCAGCAGCCAGTCCGGGCCGAGAGTCAATGAGCAGTTCTTC. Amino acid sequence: CASSQSGPRVNEQFF.

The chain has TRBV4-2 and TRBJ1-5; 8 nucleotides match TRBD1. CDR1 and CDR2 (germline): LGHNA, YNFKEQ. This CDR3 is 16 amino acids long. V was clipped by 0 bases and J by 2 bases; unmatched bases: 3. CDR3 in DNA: TGTGCCAGCAGCCAAGATGGGACAGGTGGCAATCAGCCCCAGCATTTT. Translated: CASSQDGTGGNQPQHF.

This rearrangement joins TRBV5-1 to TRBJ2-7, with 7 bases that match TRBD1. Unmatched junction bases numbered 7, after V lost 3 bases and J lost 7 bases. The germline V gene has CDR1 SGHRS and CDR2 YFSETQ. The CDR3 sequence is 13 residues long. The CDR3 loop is CASSYRGLNEQYF. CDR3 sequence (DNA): TGCGCCAGCAGCTACAGGGGCTTGAATGAGCAGTACTTC.

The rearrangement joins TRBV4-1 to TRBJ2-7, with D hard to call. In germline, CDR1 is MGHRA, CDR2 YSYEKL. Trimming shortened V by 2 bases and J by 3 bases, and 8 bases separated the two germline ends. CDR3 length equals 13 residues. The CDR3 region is CASSQTDLYEQYF. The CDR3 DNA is TGCGCCAGCAGCCAAACAGACCTCTACGAGCAGTACTTC.

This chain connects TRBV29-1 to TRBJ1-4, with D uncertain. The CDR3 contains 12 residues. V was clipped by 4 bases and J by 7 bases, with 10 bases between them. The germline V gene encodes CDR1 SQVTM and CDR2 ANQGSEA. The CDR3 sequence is CSVGGVSEKLFF. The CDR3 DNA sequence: TGCAGCGTTGGTGGGGTCAGTGAAAAACTGTTTTTT.

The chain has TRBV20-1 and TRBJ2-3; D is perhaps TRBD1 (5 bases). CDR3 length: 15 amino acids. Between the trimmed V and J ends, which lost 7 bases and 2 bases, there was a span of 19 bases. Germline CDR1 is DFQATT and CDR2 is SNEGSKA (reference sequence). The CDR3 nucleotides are TGCAGTGGATGGTCTCCAGGGCTGAACACAGATACGCAGTATTTT. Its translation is CSGWSPGLNTDTQYF.

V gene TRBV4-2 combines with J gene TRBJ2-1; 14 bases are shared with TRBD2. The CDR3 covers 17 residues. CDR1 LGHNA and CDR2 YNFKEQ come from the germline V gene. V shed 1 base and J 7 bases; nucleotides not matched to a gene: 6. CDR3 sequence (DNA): TGTGCCAGCAGCCAAGTAGGACTAGCGGGAGGCCCTAATGAGCAGTTCTTC. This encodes CASSQVGLAGGPNEQFF.

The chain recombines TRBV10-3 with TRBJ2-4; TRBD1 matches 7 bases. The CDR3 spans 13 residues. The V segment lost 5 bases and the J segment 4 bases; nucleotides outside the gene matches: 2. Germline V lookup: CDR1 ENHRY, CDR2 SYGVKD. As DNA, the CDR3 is TGTGCCATCAGTTTGGACAGGAAAAACATTCAGTACTTC. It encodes CAISLDRKNIQYF.

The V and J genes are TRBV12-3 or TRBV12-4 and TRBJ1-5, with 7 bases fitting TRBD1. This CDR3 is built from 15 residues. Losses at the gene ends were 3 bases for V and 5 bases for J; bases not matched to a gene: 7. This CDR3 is CASSLMGQGDQPQHF. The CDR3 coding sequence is TGTGCCAGCAGTTTGATGGGTCAGGGGGATCAGCCCCAGCATTTT.

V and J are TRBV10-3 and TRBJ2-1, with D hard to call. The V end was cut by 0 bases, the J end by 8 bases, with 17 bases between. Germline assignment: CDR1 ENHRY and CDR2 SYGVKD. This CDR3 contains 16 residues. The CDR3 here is CAISESARSRVDEQFF. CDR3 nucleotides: TGTGCCATCAGTGAGTCGGCCCGGTCACGAGTAGATGAGCAGTTCTTC.

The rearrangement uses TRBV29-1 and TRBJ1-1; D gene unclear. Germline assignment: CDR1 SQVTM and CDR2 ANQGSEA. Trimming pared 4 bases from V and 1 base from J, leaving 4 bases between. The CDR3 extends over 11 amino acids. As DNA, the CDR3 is TGCAGCGTTGCCAAGAACACTGAAGCTTTCTTT. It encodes CSVAKNTEAFF.

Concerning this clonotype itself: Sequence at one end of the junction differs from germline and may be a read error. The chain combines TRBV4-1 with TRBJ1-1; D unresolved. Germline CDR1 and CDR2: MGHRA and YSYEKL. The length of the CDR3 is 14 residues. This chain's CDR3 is CAGSQVFRDTEAFF. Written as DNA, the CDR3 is TGCGCCGGCAGCCAAGTTTTCCGGGACACTGAAGCTTTCTTT.

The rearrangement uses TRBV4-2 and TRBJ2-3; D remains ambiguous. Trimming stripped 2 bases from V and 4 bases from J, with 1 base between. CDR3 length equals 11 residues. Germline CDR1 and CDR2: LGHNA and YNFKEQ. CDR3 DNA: TGTGCCAGCAGCCAATCAGATACGCAGTATTTT. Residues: CASSQSDTQYF.

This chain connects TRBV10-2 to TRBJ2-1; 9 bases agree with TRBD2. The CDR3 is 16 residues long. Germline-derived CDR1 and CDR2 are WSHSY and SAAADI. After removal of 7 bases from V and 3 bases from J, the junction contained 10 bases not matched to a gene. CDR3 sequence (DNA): TGCGCCAGCATTCACCCGACTAGCGGAGACTACAATGAGCAGTTCTTC. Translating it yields CASIHPTSGDYNEQFF.

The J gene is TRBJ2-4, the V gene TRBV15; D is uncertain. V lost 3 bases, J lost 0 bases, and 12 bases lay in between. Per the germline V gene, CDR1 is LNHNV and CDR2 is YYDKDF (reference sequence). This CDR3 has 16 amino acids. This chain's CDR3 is CATSRDLSVAKNIQYF. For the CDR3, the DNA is TGTGCCACCAGCAGGGATCTTAGTGTAGCCAAAAACATTCAGTACTTC.

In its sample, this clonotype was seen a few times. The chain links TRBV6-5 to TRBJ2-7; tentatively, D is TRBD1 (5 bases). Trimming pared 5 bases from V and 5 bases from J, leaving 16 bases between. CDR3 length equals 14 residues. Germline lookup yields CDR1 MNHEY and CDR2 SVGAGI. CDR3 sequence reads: CASSPLGRVHEQYF. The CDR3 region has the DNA TGTGCCAGCAGTCCACTCGGCAGGGTCCACGAGCAGTACTTC.

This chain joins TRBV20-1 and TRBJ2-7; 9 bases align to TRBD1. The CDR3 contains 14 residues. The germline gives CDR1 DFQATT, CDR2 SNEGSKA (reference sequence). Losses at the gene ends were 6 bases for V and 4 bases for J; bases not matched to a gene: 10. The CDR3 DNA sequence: TGCAGTGCCCATGCGGGACAGGGAAAATACGAGCAGTACTTC. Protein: CSAHAGQGKYEQYF.

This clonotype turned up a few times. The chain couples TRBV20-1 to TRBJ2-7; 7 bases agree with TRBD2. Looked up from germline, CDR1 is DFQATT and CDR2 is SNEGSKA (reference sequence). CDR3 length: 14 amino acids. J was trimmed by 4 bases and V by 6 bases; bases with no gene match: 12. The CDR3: CSAPRPGGGYEQYF. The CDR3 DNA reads TGCAGTGCCCCCCGGCCGGGGGGAGGGTACGAGCAGTACTTC.

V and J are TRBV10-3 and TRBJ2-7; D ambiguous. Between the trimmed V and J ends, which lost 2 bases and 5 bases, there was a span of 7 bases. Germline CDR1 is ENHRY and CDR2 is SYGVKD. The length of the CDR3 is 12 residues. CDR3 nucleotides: TGTGCCATCAGTGAGGGTATAGACGAGCAGTACTTC. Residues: CAISEGIDEQYF.